This entry lists 5 T cell receptor beta chains sequenced from one sample in a study of T-cell memory formation after mild COVID-19. TCRdb independently ran MiXCR on the 5' RACE reads; one entry per CDR3 protein. Of 530,000 or so distinct CDR3 sequences listed, 17% were seen once; the top ten hold about 7.5%. Sequencing was carried out using PBMCs or a T cell subset sorted from them (not recorded which). These TCRs come from an adult woman who had mild COVID-19 (a few samples of this study predate the infection). Cell type and time point are not known.

This clonotype has more than one count but fewer than ten. V is TRBV7-9 and J is TRBJ1-2; D might be TRBD1 (5 bases). Deletions cut 2 bases from V and 4 bases from J, with 11 bases between. Germline CDR1 is SEHNR and CDR2 is FQNEAQ (reference sequence). CDR3 length equals 14 residues. CDR3 region: CASSLKTGGYGYTF. The CDR3 DNA reads as TGTGCCAGCAGCTTAAAAACTGGGGGCTATGGCTACACCTTC.

This clonotype was seen a handful of times. The rearrangement uses TRBV6-2 or TRBV6-3 and TRBJ2-7; TRBD1 matches at 10 bases. CDR1 is MNHEY, CDR2 SVGEGT, per germline. This CDR3 is 15 amino acids long. Losses at the gene ends were 6 bases for V and 0 bases for J; bases not matched to a gene: 5. The CDR3 sequence is CASSTGTGASYEQYF. In DNA form, the CDR3 reads TGTGCCAGCAGCACCGGGACAGGGGCCTCCTACGAGCAGTACTTC.

Here the CDR3 reads CASSQDHRGQGTQYF. CDR3 sequence (DNA): TGCGCCAGCAGCCAAGATCATAGAGGACAGGGGACCCAGTACTTC. V usage is TRBV4-3 and J usage is TRBJ2-5, with 8 bases identical to TRBD1. Trimming removed 0 bases from V and 7 bases from J; junction bases left unmatched: 7. The CDR3 contains 15 residues. Germline assignment: CDR1 LGHNA and CDR2 YSLEER.

The chain combines TRBV6-2 or TRBV6-3 with TRBJ2-1; TRBD2 matches 12 bases. V lost 6 bases and J lost 7; bases outside the gene matches: 10. The CDR3 contains 16 residues. The germline gives CDR1 MNHEY, CDR2 SVGEGT. Here the CDR3 DNA reads TGTGCCAGCAGCTACCCGATCGGACTAGCGGGAAATGAGCAGTTCTTC. Its translation: CASSYPIGLAGNEQFF.

This clonotype has just a few counts. The CDR3 sequence is CASERGSATTGELFF. The CDR3 DNA is TGCGCCAGCGAGCGGGGTAGCGCTACCACCGGGGAGCTGTTTTTT. The chain employs TRBV5-1 and TRBJ2-2, with 7 nucleotides matching TRBD2. This CDR3 is built from 15 residues. V dropped 7 bases and J dropped 4; count of bases not matched to a gene: 10. Per the germline V gene, CDR1 is SGHRS and CDR2 is YFSETQ.